This T cell receptor (beta chain) was sequenced in a study of blood T cells in healthy people across ages. Study results and limitations: Aged donors had fewer naive CD4+ cells and lower diversity than long-lived donors. The study regarded diversity estimates from one million T cells as underestimates.

Using a J-beta primer mix together with a sample-barcoded 5' primer, a second PCR was run for about 6 to 12 cycles. A single record per CDR3 protein comes from TCRdb applying MiXCR to the 5' RACE reads. The sample includes 700,000 or so distinct CDR3 sequences, 40% to 45% of them seen just once. Details on this clonotype: What it binds is unknown.

Between the trimmed V and J ends, which lost 7 bases and 4 bases, there was a span of 11 bases. The CDR3 loop spans 13 amino acids. CDR1 and CDR2 (germline): SGHTA, FQGNSA. The sample consisted of blood. The chain uses TRBV7-2 and TRBJ1-5; unclear D gene. The receptor was isolated from a man older than 75 in good health. The CDR3 protein is CASNSQGNQPQHF. CDR3 bases: TGTGCCAGCAACTCCCAAGGAAATCAGCCCCAGCATTTT.